This is a list of T cell receptor beta chains from one sample in a study of CD8+ T cells in alopecia areata. TCRdb's copy holds only in-frame clones and misses some; the assay was immunoSEQ multiplex PCR. Among about 150,000 clones listed, about 53% were seen once. The source material was CD8+ T cells sorted from blood, sampled at week 0. Receptors originate from a human donor with alopecia areata. CDR3s include the opening cysteine and the closing phenylalanine or tryptophan. Clone size, where shown, is once, few, many, or a class for clones that have expanded.

j_call,v_call,clone_size,cdr3_length,cdr3_aa
TRBJ1-5,TRBV4-3,-,15,CASSQGPISDQPQHF
TRBJ1-1,TRBV7-6,once,13,CASSLSTDTEAFF
TRBJ2-7,TRBV27,-,15,CASSFGLPRAGEQYF
TRBJ1-2,TRBV2,few,15,CASVGTGTLSDGYTF
TRBJ2-7,TRBV29-1,-,12,CSVRGESYEQYF
TRBJ2-2,TRBV27,-,15,CASSRQGANTGELFF
TRBJ2-7,TRBV29-1,-,16,CSVAGTLTGTGNEQYF
TRBJ1-5,TRBV7-2,few,17,CASSLEGGQGARQPQHF
TRBJ2-7,TRBV30,-,13,CAWAREGWNEQYF
TRBJ1-6,TRBV15,-,12,CATNERSSPLHF
TRBJ2-7,TRBV11-2,-,18,CASSPTVPETSLPYEQYF
TRBJ2-7,TRBV7-2,-,16,CASSSSDRSSSYEQYF
TRBJ2-3,TRBV7-2,-,16,CASSLEAGRVIDTQYF
TRBJ1-2,TRBV13,-,14,CASRYTIEPAVVTF
TRBJ1-5,TRBV30,-,14,CAWNSEGGNQPQHF
TRBJ1-2,TRBV2,few,14,CASSEEGAVYGYTF
TRBJ2-1,TRBV29-1,-,11,CSVDGRSEQFF
TRBJ1-1,TRBV29-1,-,11,CSAKGGSEAFF
TRBJ2-2,TRBV27,-,13,CASSPLGPGELFF
TRBJ1-1,TRBV6-5,-,13,CASSPRENTEAFF
TRBJ1-2,TRBV4-3,once,13,CASSQDRGSGYTF
TRBJ2-7,TRBV14,-,12,CASSQEGGAQYF
TRBJ2-5,TRBV5-6,-,14,CASSLLAGLETQYF
TRBJ2-1,TRBV4-1,-,12,CASSQETGLQFF
TRBJ1-1,TRBV9,-,13,CASSALTGAEAFF
TRBJ2-2,TRBV7-9,-,17,CASLVKAGTANTGELFF
TRBJ2-2,TRBV30,few,13,CAWNKAGTGELFF
TRBJ1-1,TRBV11-2,-,12,CASSWDRDEAFF
TRBJ2-7,TRBV19,-,12,CASSPNSYEQYF
TRBJ2-7,TRBV2,-,14,CASGLAGETYEQYF
TRBJ2-7,TRBV30,few,13,CAWSVKGLSEQYF
TRBJ1-2,TRBV13,-,14,CASSPPGAHYGYTF
TRBJ2-3,TRBV25-1,few,12,CASGGAGDTQYF
TRBJ2-7,TRBV7-2,-,12,CASSLEVDEQYF
TRBJ2-7,TRBV4-2,-,13,CASSQGLTEEQYF
TRBJ2-5,TRBV7-2,-,15,CASSLGAGVQETQYF
TRBJ2-3,TRBV18,-,13,CASSQDSTDTQYF
TRBJ2-7,TRBV4-3,-,15,CASSQDKSASYEQYF
TRBJ2-1,TRBV6-4,few,15,CASSELSGGYNEQFF
TRBJ2-3,TRBV4-3,-,15,CASSQDSHSTDTQYF
TRBJ2-7,TRBV27,-,15,CASSPLRDRGHEQYF
TRBJ1-1,TRBV9,once,14,CASSVGTLNTEAFF
TRBJ1-2,TRBV7-6,once,13,CASSSRDGYGYTF
TRBJ2-1,TRBV4-3,-,13,CASSHFLSNEQFF
TRBJ2-7,TRBV29-1,-,13,CSGMTGSSYEQYF
TRBJ2-7,TRBV10-3,few,14,CAISESQADYEQYF
TRBJ1-1,TRBV15,-,13,CATSIDEKPEAFF
TRBJ2-2,TRBV6-5,-,15,CASSYGGGDTGELFF
TRBJ1-5,TRBV5-6,once,15,CASSLQGSRWQPQHF
TRBJ1-1,TRBV7-9,-,12,CASSHWDTEAFF
TRBJ1-1,TRBV25-1,-,13,CASTLGQNTEAFF
TRBJ1-5,TRBV12-5,few,17,CASGLATLTGTGQPQHF
TRBJ2-3,TRBV6-5,-,14,CASSSISGADTQYF
TRBJ1-3,TRBV13,-,13,CASSPTSGNTIYF
TRBJ1-1,TRBV30,-,11,CAWKQGTEAFF
TRBJ2-1,TRBV5-4,-,13,CASSPRVGNEQFF
TRBJ1-2,TRBV2,-,14,CASLPHLSSGGYTF
TRBJ2-1,TRBV14,-,14,CASSPSGAQHMQFF
TRBJ1-1,TRBV27,once,16,CASSPTSGTGVAEAFF